What follows are 10 T cell receptor beta chains derived from one specimen sequenced in a study of cytomegalovirus exposure and HLA in healthy donors. The PCR had 60 Vbeta and 13 Jbeta primers. Profiled with immunoSEQ multiplex PCR; TCRdb holds only in-frame clones, not every one. The sample contains some 150,000 clones, more than 80% of which appear only once. Sample: PBMCs. The receptors come from a woman aged 25-40 years in good health and CMV-seropositive.

The chain recombines TRBV6-5 with TRBJ1-6, with a weak D call TRBD1 (5 bases). Germline V gene sequence: CDR1 MNHEY, CDR2 SVGAGI. This CDR3 has 15 residues. Trimming took off 6 bases at V and 10 bases at J, with 19 bases between the two ends. Written as DNA, the CDR3 is TGTGCCAGCAGCCGGTCCCCAGGGTTAGAATCACCCCTCCACTTT. Translating it yields CASSRSPGLESPLHF.

The V gene is TRBV2, the J gene TRBJ1-4, with D tentatively TRBD1 (6 bases). CDR3 size: 14 residues. Between the trimmed V and J ends, which lost 6 bases and 7 bases, there was a span of 15 bases. Germline V lookup: CDR1 SNHLY, CDR2 FYNNEI. The CDR3 nucleotides are TGTGCCAGCAGGGCACAGGGTGGGGCTGAAAAACTGTTTTTT. It specifies CASRAQGGAEKLFF.

The chain carries TRBV5-5 and TRBJ2-7, with a possible D match to TRBD1 (5 bases). CDR3 length: 14 residues. V was cut by 2 bases and J by 3 bases, with 12 bases left in between. Germline V CDR1 and CDR2: SGHKS, YYEKEE (reference sequence). CDR3 residues: CASSFRQGFYEQYF. The CDR3 DNA sequence: TGTGCCAGCAGCTTCCGCCAGGGATTCTACGAGCAGTACTTC.

The chain joins TRBV29-1 to TRBJ2-3, with 7 bases aligning to TRBD1. The V gene end was trimmed by 3 bases and the J gene end by 2 bases; junction bases not matched to a gene: 5. The germline gives CDR1 SQVTM, CDR2 ANQGSEA. This CDR3 region has 14 residues. CDR3 residues: CSVERGQVTDTQYF. The CDR3 DNA reads as TGCAGCGTTGAGCGAGGACAGGTCACAGATACGCAGTATTTT.

The chain combines TRBV9 with TRBJ2-5; D might be TRBD1 (6 bases). The DNA end favors TRBJ2-7, so the J call may be wrong. Germline V gives CDR1 SGDLS, CDR2 YYNGEE. The CDR3 loop spans 12 amino acids. The CDR3 DNA is TGTGCCAGCAGCGTCACGGACAGCGAGCAGTACTTC. Its protein product is CASSVTDSEQYF.

This sequence joins TRBV6-4 and TRBJ1-5, with a possible D match to TRBD1 (5 bases). This CDR3 is built from 14 residues. Germline values: CDR1 MRHNA, CDR2 SNTAGT. The V end lost 5 bases, the J end lost 0 bases, and 8 bases lay between the germline ends. The DNA for the CDR3 is TGTGCCAGCAGTCCCACAGGTAGCAATCAGCCCCAGCATTTT. It is translated as CASSPTGSNQPQHF.

J is TRBJ1-6 and V is TRBV5-5; D not certain. Per germline, CDR1 SGHKS and CDR2 YYEKEE (reference sequence). The CDR3 extends over 14 amino acids. Trimming pared 3 bases from V and 4 bases from J, leaving 8 bases between. CDR3 sequence (DNA): TGTGCCAGCAGCTCAAGGAGTTATAATTCACCCCTCCACTTT. Protein: CASSSRSYNSPLHF. Full variable domain (rest looked up from reference TRBV5-5 and TRBJ1-6): DAGVTQSPTHLIKTRGQQVTLRCSPISGHKSVSWYQQVLGQGPQFIFQYYEKEERGRGNFPDRFSARQFPNYSSELNVNALLLGDSALYLCASSSRSYNSPLHFGNGTRLTVT.

This chain links TRBV7-3 with TRBJ2-1, with 7 bases identical to TRBD2. Germline V lookup: CDR1 SGHTA, CDR2 FQGTGA. CDR3 size: 15 residues. V trimming: 5 bases; J trimming: 6 bases; junction bases outside the gene matches: 10. This chain's CDR3 is CASSTLGRAANEQFF. As DNA, the CDR3 is TGTGCCAGCAGCACCCTGGGGAGGGCCGCCAATGAGCAGTTCTTC.

Concerning this clone: Compared with germline, one end of the junction differs, possibly owing to a read error. V gene TRBV9 combines with J gene TRBJ2-1; TRBD2 matches 7 bases. This CDR3 comprises 12 residues. Germline CDR1 SGDLS, CDR2 YYNGEE. CDR3 sequence (DNA): TGTGCCAGCAGCGGGGCGGGGGTCCCTAGTGTCTTC. This gives the protein CASSGAGVPSVF.

CDR3 DNA: TGTGCCAGTAGTCTAAATCGGCAGGGGGCAGATGGCTACACCTTC. Its protein product is CASSLNRQGADGYTF. The J gene is TRBJ1-2, the V gene TRBV19; 8 bases are shared with TRBD1. Germline CDR1 and CDR2: LNHDA and SQIVND (reference sequence). The CDR3 runs to 15 residues. Germline trimming cut 5 bases from V and 6 bases from J; bases unmatched to any gene: 11.